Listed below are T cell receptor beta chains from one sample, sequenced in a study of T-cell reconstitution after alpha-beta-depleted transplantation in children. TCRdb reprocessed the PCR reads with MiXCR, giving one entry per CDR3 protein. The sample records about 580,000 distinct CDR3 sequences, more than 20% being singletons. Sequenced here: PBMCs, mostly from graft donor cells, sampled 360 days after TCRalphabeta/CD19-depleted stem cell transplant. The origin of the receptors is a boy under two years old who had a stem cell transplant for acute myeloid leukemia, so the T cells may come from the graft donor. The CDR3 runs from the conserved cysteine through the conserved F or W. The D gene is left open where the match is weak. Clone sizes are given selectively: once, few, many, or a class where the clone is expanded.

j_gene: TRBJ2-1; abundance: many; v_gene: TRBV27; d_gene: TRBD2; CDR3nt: TGTGCCAGCAGTTATAGCGGGGGGGCCGGCAATGAGCAGTTCTTC; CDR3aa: CASSYSGGAGNEQFF
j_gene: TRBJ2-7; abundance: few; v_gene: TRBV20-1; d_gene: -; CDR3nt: TGCAGTGCTAGGGGGACACTCACCTACGAGCAGTACTTC; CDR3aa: CSARGTLTYEQYF
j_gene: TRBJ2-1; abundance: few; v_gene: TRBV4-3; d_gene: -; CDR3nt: TGCGCCAGCAGCCAAGATATAGGGGGACTCGTCTACAATGAGCAGTTCTTC; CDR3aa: CASSQDIGGLVYNEQFF
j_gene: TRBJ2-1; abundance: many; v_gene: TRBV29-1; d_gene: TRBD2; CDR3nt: TGCAGCGTTGGACTAGCGGGGTACAATGAGCAGTTCTTC; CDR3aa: CSVGLAGYNEQFF
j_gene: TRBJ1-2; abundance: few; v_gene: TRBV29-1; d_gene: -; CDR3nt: TGCAGCGTTGAAGTTTTGGAGGGGACCTATGGCTACACCTTC; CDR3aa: CSVEVLEGTYGYTF
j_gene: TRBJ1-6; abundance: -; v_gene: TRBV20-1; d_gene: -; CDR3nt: TGCAGTGCTAGGAGGGAGATCGGTGATTCACCCCTCCACTTT; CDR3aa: CSARREIGDSPLHF
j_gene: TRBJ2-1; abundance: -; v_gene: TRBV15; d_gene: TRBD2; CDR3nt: TGTGCCACCAGCTCTGGGCGGGGGGTTTCCTACAATGAGCAGTTCTTC; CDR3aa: CATSSGRGVSYNEQFF
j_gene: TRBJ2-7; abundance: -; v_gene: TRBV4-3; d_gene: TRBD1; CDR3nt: TGCGCCAGCAGCCAAAAAGGAGACAGGGGGGACGAGCAGTACTTC; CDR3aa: CASSQKGDRGDEQYF
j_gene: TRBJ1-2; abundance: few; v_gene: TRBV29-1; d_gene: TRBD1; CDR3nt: TGCAGCGATTCGGACAGGGCCTATGGCTACACCTTC; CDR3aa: CSDSDRAYGYTF
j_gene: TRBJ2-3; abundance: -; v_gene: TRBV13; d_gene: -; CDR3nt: TGTGCCAGCAGCGCGGACACAGATACGCAGTATTTT; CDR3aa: CASSADTDTQYF
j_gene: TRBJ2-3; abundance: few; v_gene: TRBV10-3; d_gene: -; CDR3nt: TGTGCCATCAGTCCTGCGAGTTATGCAGCTTCCACAGATACGCAGTATTTT; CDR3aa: CAISPASYAASTDTQYF
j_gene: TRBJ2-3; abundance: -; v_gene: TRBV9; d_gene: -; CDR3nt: TGTGCCAGCAGCTCTCTATCTGGAGGCGGAAGCACAGATACGCAGTATTTT; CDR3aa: CASSSLSGGGSTDTQYF
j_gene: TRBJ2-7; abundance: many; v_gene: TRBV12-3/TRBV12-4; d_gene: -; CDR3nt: TGTGCCAGCAGCTTGGGGGGCTCCTACGAGCAGTACTTC; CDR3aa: CASSLGGSYEQYF
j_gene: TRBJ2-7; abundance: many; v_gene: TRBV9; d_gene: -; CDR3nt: TGTGCCAGCAGCGTCTATGGCGGGGCCGAGCAGTACTTC; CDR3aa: CASSVYGGAEQYF
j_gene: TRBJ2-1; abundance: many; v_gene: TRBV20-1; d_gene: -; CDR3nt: TGCAGTGCCTCCGTAGGGGCAGGGAAGAATGAGCAGTTCTTC; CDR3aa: CSASVGAGKNEQFF
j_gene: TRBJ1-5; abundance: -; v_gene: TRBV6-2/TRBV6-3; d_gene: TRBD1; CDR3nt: TGTGCCAGCAGTTATGGAAGGGGGCGGAATCAGCCCCAGCATTTT; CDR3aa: CASSYGRGRNQPQHF
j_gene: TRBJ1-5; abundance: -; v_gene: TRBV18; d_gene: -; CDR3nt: TGTGCCAGCTCGGACGGCACCAATCAGCCCCAGCATTTT; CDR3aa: CASSDGTNQPQHF
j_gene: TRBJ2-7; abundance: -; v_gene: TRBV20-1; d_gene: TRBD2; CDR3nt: TGCAGTGCTACCTTAGCGGGGGGGCCCTACGAGCAGTACTTC; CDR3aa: CSATLAGGPYEQYF
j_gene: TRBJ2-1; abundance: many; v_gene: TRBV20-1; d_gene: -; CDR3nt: TGCAGTGTCAGAGGCAAATCGAGCTCCTACAATGAGCAGTTCTTC; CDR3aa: CSVRGKSSSYNEQFF
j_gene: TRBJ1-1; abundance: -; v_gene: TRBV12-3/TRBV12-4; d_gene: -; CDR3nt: TGTGCCAGCAATATTAGGGTAGACACTGAAGCTTTCTTT; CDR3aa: CASNIRVDTEAFF
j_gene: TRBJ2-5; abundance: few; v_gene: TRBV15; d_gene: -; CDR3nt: TGTGCCACCAGCAGAGATTTGACAGAACCGTACCAAGAGACCCAGTACTTC; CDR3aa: CATSRDLTEPYQETQYF
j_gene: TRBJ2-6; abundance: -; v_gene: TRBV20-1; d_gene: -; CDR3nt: TGCAGTGCTAGTATGAACTCTGGGGCCAACGTCCTGACTTTC; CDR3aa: CSASMNSGANVLTF
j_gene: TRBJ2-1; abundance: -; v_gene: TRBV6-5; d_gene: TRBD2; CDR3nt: TGTGCCAGCAGTTATGGTGGAGCGGGGGGCACCTACAATGAGCAGTTCTTC; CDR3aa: CASSYGGAGGTYNEQFF
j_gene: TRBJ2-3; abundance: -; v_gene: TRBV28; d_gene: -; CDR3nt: TGTGCCAGCAGTTTAGTGGGGTGGGGGGGCCCTGGGAGAACAGATACGCAGTATTTT; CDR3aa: CASSLVGWGGPGRTDTQYF
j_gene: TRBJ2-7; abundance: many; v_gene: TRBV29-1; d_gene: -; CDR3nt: TGCAGCGTTGTCCGGGGGCGAAACTACGAGCAGTACTTC; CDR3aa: CSVVRGRNYEQYF
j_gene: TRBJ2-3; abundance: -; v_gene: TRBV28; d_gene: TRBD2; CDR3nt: TGTGCCAGCAGTTTAGCGCTAGCGGGGGTCCTCACAGATACGCAGTATTTT; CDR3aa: CASSLALAGVLTDTQYF
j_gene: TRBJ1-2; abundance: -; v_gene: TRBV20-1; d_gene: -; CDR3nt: TGCAGTGCCGGAGTCAGGGAAAATGGCTACACCTTC; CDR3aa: CSAGVRENGYTF
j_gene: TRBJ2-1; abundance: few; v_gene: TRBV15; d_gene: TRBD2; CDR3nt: TGTGCCACCAGCAGCCTCAGGACGGGGGGGTTTGACAATGAGCAGTTCTTC; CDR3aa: CATSSLRTGGFDNEQFF
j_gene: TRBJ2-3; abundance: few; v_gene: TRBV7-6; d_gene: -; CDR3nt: TGTGCCAGCAGCTTAGAGATGTCTAGCACAGATACGCAGTATTTT; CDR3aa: CASSLEMSSTDTQYF
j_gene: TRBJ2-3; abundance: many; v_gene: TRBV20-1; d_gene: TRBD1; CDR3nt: TGCAGTGCGGACAGGGGAAGGGCCAATCAGGCGCAGTATTTT; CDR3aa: CSADRGRANQAQYF
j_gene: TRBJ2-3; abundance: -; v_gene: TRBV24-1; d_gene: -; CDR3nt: TGTGCCACCACGGACAGCTACTCGGGAAATACGCAGTATTTT; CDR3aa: CATTDSYSGNTQYF
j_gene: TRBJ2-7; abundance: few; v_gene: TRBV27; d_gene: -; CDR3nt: TGTGCCAGCAGTTGGGGAGGGGGGGAGCAGTACTTC; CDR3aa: CASSWGGGEQYF
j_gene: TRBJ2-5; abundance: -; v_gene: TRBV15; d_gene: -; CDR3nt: TGTGCCACCAGCAGAGAACGGGCCCAAGAGACCCAGTACTTC; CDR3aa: CATSRERAQETQYF
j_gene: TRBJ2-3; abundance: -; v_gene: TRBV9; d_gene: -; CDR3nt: TGTGCCAGCAGCGTACGGGAAGAACTGAGCACAGATACGCAGTATTTT; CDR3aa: CASSVREELSTDTQYF
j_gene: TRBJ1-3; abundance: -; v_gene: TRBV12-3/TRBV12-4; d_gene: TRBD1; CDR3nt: TGTGCCAGCAGGGTCAGGGGGTTCCCTGGAAACACCATATATTTT; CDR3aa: CASRVRGFPGNTIYF
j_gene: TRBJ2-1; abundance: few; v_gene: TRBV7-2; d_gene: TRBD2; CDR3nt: TGTGCCAGCAGCCGACTCCACCTAGCGGGGGGCTACAATGAGCAGTTCTTC; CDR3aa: CASSRLHLAGGYNEQFF
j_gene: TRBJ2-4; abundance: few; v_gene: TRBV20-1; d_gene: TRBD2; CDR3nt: TGCAGTGCTCCTGGGTCGGGGGGACTAGCCAAAAACATTCAGTACTTC; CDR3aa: CSAPGSGGLAKNIQYF
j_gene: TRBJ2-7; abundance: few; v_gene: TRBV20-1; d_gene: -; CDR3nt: TGCAGTGCTAGCCTTCACCAGGGGGGCGAGCAGTACTTC; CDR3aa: CSASLHQGGEQYF
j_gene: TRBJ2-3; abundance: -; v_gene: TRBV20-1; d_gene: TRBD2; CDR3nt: TGCAGTGCTAGGTCGCTAGCGGGGGGTCGTCGCACAGATACGCAGTATTTT; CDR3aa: CSARSLAGGRRTDTQYF
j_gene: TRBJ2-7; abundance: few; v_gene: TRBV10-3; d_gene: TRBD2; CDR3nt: TGTGCCATCAGTTTGGGGGGGTCCGACTCCTACGAGCAGTACTTC; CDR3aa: CAISLGGSDSYEQYF
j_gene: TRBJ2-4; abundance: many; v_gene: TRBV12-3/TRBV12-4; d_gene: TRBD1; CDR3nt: TGTGCCAGCAGTGGGGACAGCCTAGCCAAAAACATTCAGTACTTC; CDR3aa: CASSGDSLAKNIQYF
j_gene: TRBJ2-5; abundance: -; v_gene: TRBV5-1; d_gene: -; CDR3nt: TGCGCCAGCAGCTTTGGGAAGGGTAGCCCAGAGACCCAGTACTTC; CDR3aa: CASSFGKGSPETQYF
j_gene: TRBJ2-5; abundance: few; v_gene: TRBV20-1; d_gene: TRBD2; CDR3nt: TGCAGTGCTAGAGATTCAAGGGCTAGCGGGGGGGACGAGACCCAGTACTTC; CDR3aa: CSARDSRASGGDETQYF
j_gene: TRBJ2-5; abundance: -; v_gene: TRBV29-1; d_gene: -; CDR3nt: TGCAGCGTTGAGCCGGGAAAAGAGACCCAGTACTTC; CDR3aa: CSVEPGKETQYF
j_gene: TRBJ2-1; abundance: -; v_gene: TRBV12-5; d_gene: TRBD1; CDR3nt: TGTGCTAGTGCCCTGGGACAGGGGGCTGTTGATGAGCAGTTCTTC; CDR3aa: CASALGQGAVDEQFF
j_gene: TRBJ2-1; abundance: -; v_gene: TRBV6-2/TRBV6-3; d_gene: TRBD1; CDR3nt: TGTGCCAGCAACTACAATGACAGGGGACGACAATACAATGAGCAGTTCTTC; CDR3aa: CASNYNDRGRQYNEQFF
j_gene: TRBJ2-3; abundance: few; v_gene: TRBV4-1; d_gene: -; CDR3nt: TGCGCCAGCAGCCTCACCCTCACAGATACGCAGTATTTT; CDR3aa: CASSLTLTDTQYF
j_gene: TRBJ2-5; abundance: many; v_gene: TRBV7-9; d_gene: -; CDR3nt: TGTGCCAGCAGGGGGGGAGAGACCCAGTACTTC; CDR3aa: CASRGGETQYF
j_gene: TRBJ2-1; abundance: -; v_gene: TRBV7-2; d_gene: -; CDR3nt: TGTGCCAGCAGCCCGCCCCTTCCTCCCTCCTACAATGAGCAGTTCTTC; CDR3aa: CASSPPLPPSYNEQFF
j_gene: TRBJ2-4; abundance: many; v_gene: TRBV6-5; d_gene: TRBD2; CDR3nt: TGTGCCAGCAGTTACTCGACTAGCGGGGGGAAAAACATTCAGTACTTC; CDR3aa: CASSYSTSGGKNIQYF
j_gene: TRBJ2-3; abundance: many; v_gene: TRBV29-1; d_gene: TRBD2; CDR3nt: TGCAGCGCGCGAGGGGCTCTAGCGGGGACCACAGATACGCAGTATTTT; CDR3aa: CSARGALAGTTDTQYF
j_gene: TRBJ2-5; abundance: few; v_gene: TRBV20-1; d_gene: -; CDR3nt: TGCAGTGCTAGTGATGCGTGGGACACTCAAGAGACCCAGTACTTC; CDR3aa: CSASDAWDTQETQYF
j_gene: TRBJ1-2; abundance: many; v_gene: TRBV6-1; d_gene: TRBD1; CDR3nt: TGTGCCAGCAGAGGGACAGTAAGGGACTATGGCTACACCTTC; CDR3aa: CASRGTVRDYGYTF
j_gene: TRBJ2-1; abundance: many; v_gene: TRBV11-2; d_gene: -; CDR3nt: TGTGCCAGCAGCGGATACAGGGTGGGCAATGAGCAGTTCTTC; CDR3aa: CASSGYRVGNEQFF
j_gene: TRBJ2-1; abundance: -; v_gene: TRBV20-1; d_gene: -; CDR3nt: TGCAGTGCTAGAGATGTGGCAGGGCATCGGGAGCAGTTCTTC; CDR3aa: CSARDVAGHREQFF
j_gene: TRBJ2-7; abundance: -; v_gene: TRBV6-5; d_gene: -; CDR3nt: TGTGCCAGCAGTTACGGTCTACAGGGCTCCTACGAGCAGTACTTC; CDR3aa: CASSYGLQGSYEQYF
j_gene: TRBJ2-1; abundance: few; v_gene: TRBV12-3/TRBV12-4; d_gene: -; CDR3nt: TGTGCCAGCAGTTTATGGGAAGGTTACAATGAGCAGTTCTTC; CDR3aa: CASSLWEGYNEQFF
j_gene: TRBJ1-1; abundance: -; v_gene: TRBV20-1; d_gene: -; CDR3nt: TGCAGTGCTAGTCGCAAGAGGACTGAAGCTTTCTTT; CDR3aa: CSASRKRTEAFF
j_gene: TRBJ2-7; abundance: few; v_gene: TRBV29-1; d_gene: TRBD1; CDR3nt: TGCAGCGTTGAGCCGGACAGGGGACGCGAGCAGTACTTC; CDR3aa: CSVEPDRGREQYF
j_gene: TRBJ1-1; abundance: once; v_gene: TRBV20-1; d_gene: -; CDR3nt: TGCAGTGCTAGAGATTACGGGGGGAACACTGAAGCTTTCTTT; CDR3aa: CSARDYGGNTEAFF